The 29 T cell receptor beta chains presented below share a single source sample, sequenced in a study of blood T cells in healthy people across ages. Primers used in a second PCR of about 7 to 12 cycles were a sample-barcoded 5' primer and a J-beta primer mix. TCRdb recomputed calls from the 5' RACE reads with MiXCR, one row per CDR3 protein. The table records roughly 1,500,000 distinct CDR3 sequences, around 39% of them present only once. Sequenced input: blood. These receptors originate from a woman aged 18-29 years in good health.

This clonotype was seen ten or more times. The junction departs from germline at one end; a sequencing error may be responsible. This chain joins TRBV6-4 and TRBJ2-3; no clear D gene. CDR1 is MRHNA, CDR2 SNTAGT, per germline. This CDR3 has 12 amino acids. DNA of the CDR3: TGTGCCAGCAGCGACTTCACAGATACGCAGTATTTT. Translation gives CASSDFTDTQYF.

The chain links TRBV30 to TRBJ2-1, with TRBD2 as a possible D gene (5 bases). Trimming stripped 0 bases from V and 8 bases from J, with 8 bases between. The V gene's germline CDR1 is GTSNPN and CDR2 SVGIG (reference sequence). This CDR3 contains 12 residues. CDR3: CAWSVTGDEQFF. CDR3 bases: TGTGCCTGGAGTGTAACCGGGGATGAGCAGTTCTTC. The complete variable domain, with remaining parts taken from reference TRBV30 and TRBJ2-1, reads SQTIHQWPATLVQPVGSPLSLECTVEGTSNPNLYWYRQAAGRGLQLLFYSVGIGQISSEVPQNLSASRPQDRQFILSSKKLLLSDSGFYLCAWSVTGDEQFFGPGTRLTVL.

The CDR3 region is CAIGGGGALEQFF. DNA for the CDR3: TGTGCCATCGGTGGCGGGGGGGCCTTGGAGCAGTTCTTC. J is TRBJ2-1 and V is TRBV6-1; 9 positions match TRBD2. The CDR3 contains 13 residues. V lost 10 bases and J lost 10; bases outside the gene matches: 11. Germline-derived CDR1 and CDR2 are MNHNS and SASEGT.

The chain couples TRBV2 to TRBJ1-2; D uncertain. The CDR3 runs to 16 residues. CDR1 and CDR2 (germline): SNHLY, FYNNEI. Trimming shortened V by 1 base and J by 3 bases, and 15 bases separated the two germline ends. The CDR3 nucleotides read TGTGCCAGCAGTGAAGGGGAACCGCCCCCCTACTATGGCTACACCTTC. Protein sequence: CASSEGEPPPYYGYTF.

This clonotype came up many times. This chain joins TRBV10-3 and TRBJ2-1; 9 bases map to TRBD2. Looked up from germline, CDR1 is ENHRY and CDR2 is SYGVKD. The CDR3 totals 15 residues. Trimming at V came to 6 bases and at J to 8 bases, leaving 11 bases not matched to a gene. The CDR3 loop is CAIREGGTSFDEQFF. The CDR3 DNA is TGTGCCATCAGGGAAGGAGGGACTAGCTTCGATGAGCAGTTCTTC.

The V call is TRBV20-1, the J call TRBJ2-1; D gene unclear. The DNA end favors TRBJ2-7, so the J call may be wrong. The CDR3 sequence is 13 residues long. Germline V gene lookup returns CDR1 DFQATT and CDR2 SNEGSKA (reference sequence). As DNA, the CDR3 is TGCAGTGCTAGAGATGGAACGGTCGACAAGCAGTACTTC. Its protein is CSARDGTVDKQYF.

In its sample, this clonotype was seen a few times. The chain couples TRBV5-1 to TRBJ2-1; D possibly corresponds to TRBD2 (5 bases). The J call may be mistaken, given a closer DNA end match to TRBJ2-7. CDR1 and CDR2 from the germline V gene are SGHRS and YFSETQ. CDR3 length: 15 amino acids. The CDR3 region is CASSLTGIDYNEQYF. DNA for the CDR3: TGCGCCAGCAGCTTGACCGGGATTGACTACAATGAGCAGTACTTC.

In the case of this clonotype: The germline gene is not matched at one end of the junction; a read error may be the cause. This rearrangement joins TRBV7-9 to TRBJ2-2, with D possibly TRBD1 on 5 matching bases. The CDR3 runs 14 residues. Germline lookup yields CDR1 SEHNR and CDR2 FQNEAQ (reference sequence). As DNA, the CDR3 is TGTGTCAGCAGCTCGACAGTGAACACCGGGGAGCTGTTTTTT. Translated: CVSSSTVNTGELFF.

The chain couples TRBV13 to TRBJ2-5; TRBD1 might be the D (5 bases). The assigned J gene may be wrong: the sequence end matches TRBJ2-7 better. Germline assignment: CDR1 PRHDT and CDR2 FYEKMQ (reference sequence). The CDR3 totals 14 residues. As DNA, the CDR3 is TGTGCCAGCAGCTTGGCAGGGCCGGTCCACGAGCAGTACTTC. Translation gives CASSLAGPVHEQYF.

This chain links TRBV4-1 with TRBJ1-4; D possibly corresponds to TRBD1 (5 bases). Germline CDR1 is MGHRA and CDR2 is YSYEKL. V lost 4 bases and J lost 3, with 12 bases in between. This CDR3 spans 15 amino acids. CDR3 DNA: TGCGCCAGCAGCCTCCGGGACTCAGCTAATGAAAAACTGTTTTTT. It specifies CASSLRDSANEKLFF.

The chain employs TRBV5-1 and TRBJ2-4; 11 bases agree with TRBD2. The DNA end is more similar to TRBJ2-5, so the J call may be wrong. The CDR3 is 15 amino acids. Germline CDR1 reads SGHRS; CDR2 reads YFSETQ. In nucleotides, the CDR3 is TGCGCCAGCAGCATGAGGGCTAGCGGGGGGGAGACCCAGTACTTC. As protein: CASSMRASGGETQYF.

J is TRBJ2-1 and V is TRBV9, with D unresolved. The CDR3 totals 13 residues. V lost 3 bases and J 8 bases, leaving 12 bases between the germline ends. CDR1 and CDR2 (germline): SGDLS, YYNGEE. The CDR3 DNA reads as TGTGCCAGCAGCGCGCACGCTGGCGATGAGCAGTTCTTC. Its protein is CASSAHAGDEQFF.

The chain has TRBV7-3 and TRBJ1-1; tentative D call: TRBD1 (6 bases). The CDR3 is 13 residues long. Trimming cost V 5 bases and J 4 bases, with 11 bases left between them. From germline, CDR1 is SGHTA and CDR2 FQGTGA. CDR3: CASSAVGGTEAFF. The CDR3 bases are TGTGCCAGCAGCGCCGTAGGGGGCACTGAAGCTTTCTTT.

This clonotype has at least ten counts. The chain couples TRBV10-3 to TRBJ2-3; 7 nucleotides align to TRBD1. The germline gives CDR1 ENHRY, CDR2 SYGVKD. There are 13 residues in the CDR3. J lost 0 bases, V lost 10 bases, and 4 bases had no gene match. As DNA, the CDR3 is TGTGCCAGTACAGGGGATAGCACAGATACGCAGTATTTT. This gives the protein CASTGDSTDTQYF.

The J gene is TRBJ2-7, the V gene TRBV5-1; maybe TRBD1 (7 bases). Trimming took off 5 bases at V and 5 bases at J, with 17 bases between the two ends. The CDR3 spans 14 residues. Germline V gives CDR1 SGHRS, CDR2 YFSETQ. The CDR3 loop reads CASRRDSSPDEQYF. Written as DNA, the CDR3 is TGCGCCAGCAGGCGGGACAGCTCCCCTGACGAGCAGTACTTC.

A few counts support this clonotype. The CDR3 nucleotides read TGCAGTGCTAAGGGCTTCTCCTACGAGCAGTACTTC. Residues: CSAKGFSYEQYF. V and J are TRBV20-1 and TRBJ2-7; unclear D gene. Per the germline V gene, CDR1 is DFQATT and CDR2 is SNEGSKA (reference sequence). The CDR3 covers 12 residues. V shed 4 bases and J shed 0 bases, with 7 bases lying between them.

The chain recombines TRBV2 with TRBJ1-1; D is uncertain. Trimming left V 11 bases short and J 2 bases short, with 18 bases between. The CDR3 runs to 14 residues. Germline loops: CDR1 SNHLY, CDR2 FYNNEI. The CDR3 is CAETEAAANTEAFF. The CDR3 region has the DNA TGTGCCGAAACTGAGGCGGCGGCTAACACTGAAGCTTTCTTT.

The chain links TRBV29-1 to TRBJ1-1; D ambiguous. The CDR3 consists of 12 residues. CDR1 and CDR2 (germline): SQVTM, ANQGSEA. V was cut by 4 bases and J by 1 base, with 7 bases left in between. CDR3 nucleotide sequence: TGCAGCGTTGGACGGCGGAACACTGAAGCTTTCTTT. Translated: CSVGRRNTEAFF.

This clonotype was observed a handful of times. The CDR3 region is CASSYRRGSTGELFF. DNA for the CDR3: TGTGCCAGCAGTTACCGCAGGGGGAGCACCGGGGAGCTGTTTTTT. This rearrangement joins TRBV12-3 or TRBV12-4 to TRBJ2-2; 7 nucleotides agree with TRBD1. The trim removed 4 bases at V and 4 bases at J, leaving 6 bases unmatched. The CDR3 covers 15 residues.

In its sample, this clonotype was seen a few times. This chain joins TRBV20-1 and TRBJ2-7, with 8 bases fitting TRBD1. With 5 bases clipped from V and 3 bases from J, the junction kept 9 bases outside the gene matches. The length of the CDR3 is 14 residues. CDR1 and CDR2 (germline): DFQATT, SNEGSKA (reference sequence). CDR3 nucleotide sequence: TGCAGTGCTCTGCCCTCGGACAGGGTCTACGAGCAGTACTTC. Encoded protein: CSALPSDRVYEQYF.

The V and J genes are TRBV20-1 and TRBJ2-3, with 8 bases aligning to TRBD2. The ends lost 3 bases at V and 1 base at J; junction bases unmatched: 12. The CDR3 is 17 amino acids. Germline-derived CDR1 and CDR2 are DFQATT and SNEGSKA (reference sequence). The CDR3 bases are TGCAGTGCTAGTCTGGCGGGGGGCCTAGACCGCACAGATACGCAGTATTTT. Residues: CSASLAGGLDRTDTQYF.

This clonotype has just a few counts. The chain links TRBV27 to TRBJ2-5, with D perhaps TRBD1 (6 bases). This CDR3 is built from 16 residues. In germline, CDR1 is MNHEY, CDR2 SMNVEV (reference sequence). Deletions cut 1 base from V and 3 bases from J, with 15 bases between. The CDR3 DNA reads TGTGCCAGCAGTTTATTTTTCCCAGGGGTAGAAGAGACCCAGTACTTC. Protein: CASSLFFPGVEETQYF.

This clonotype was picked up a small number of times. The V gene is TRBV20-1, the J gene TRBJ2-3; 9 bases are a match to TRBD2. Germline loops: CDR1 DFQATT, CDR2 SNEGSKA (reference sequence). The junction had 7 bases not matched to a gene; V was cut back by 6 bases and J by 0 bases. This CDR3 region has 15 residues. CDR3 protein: CSARLAVYSTDTQYF. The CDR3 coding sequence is TGCAGTGCCAGACTAGCGGTCTATAGCACAGATACGCAGTATTTT.

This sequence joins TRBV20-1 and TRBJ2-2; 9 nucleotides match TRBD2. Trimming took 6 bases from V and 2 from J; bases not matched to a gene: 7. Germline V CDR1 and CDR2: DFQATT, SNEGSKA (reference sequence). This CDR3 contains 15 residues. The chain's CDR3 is CSATRGGGNTGELFF. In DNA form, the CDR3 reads TGCAGTGCCACGCGCGGGGGGGGCAACACCGGGGAGCTGTTTTTT.

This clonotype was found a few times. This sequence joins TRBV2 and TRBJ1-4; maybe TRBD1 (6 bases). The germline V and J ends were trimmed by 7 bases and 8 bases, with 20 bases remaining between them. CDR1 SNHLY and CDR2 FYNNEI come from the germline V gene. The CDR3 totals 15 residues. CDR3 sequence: CASNLQAGVGEKLFF. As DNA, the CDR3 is TGTGCCAGCAACCTACAAGCAGGGGTTGGCGAAAAACTGTTTTTT.

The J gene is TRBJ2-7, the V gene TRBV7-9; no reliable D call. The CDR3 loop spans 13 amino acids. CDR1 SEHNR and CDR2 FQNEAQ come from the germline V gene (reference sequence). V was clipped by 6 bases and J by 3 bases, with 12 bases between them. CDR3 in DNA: TGTGCCAGCAGGCCAGCAAACTACTACGAGCAGTACTTC. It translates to CASRPANYYEQYF. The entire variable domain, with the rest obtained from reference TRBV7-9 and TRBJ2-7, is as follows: DTGVSQNPRHKITKRGQNVTFRCDPISEHNRLYWYRQTLGQGPEFLTYFQNEAQLEKSRLLSDRFSAERPKGSFSTLEIQRTEQGDSAMYLCASRPANYYEQYFGPGTRLTVT.

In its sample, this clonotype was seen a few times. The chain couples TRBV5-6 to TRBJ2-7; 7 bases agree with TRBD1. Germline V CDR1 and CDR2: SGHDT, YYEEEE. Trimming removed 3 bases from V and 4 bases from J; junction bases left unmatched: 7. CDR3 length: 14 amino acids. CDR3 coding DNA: TGTGCCAGCAGCTCGTCGGGACAGCGGTACGAGCAGTACTTC. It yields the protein CASSSSGQRYEQYF. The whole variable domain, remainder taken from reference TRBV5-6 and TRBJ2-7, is DAGVTQSPTHLIKTRGQQVTLRCSPKSGHDTVSWYQQALGQGPQFIFQYYEEEERQRGNFPDRFSGHQFPNYSSELNVNALLLGDSALYLCASSSSGQRYEQYFGPGTRLTVT.

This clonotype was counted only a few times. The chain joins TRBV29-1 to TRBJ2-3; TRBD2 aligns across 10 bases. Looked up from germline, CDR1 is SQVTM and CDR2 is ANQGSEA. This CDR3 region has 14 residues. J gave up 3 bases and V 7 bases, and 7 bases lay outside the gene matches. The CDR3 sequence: CSGLAGVGTDTQYF. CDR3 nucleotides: TGCAGCGGCCTAGCGGGAGTTGGGACAGATACGCAGTATTTT.

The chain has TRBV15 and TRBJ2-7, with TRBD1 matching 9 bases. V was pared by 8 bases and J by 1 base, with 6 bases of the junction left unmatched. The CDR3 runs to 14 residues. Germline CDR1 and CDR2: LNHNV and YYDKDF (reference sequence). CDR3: CATSSGQGSYEQYF. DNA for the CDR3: TGTGCCACCTCCTCGGGACAGGGATCCTACGAGCAGTACTTC.